Listed below are T cell receptor beta chains from one sample, sequenced in a study of CD8+ T cells in alopecia areata. Measured with immunoSEQ multiplex PCR; TCRdb has only the in-frame clones, and not every one. The data show around 200,000 clones, roughly 60% seen once. The sample consisted of CD4+ T cells sorted from blood, taken at week 0. These receptors were collected from a human donor with alopecia areata. CDR3s include the opening cysteine and the closing phenylalanine or tryptophan. Each record gives: V gene, CDR3 length, J gene, CDR3 protein.

>TRBV29-1|13|TRBJ2-7
CSATGHNSYEQYF
>TRBV7-2|14|TRBJ2-7
CASSLGQRDYEQYF
>TRBV6-1|13|TRBJ1-5
CASSTGGNQPQHF
>TRBV18|12|TRBJ1-1
CASSPPYSEAFF
>TRBV20-1|10|TRBJ2-5
CSAREETQYF
>TRBV7-9|15|TRBJ1-1
CASSEWDRMNTEAFF
>TRBV29-1|12|TRBJ1-1
CSAGAGDTEAFF
>TRBV27|14|TRBJ1-6
CASRRDYNSSPLHF
>TRBV7-2|13|TRBJ2-1
CAKQSTSLNEQFF
>TRBV14|14|TRBJ2-4
CASSQVQAGNIQYF
>TRBV29-1|13|TRBJ2-1
CSVAVFSYNEQFF
>TRBV6-5|14|TRBJ1-1
CASNPDSVNTEAFF
>TRBV29-1|12|TRBJ2-3
CSVEEAGDTQYF
>TRBV11-2|16|TRBJ2-1
CASSLGAGGPYNEQFF
>TRBV30|13|TRBJ2-1
CAWSGTRANEQFF
>TRBV5-1|16|TRBJ2-3
CASSLPGLAVTDTQYF
>TRBV7-2|18|TRBJ1-4
CASSSLRDRGFRGEKLFF
>TRBV14|13|TRBJ1-2
CASSQDRVRGYTF
>TRBV27|13|TRBJ1-1
CASKSAGRTEAFF
>TRBV4-1|16|TRBJ2-1
CASSQDPQRGGNEQFF
>TRBV7-2|16|TRBJ1-5
CASSPISGVYNQPQHF
>TRBV5-1|15|TRBJ2-3
CASSASGGGTDTQYF
>TRBV18|17|TRBJ2-3
CASSPRRDTSSTDTQYF